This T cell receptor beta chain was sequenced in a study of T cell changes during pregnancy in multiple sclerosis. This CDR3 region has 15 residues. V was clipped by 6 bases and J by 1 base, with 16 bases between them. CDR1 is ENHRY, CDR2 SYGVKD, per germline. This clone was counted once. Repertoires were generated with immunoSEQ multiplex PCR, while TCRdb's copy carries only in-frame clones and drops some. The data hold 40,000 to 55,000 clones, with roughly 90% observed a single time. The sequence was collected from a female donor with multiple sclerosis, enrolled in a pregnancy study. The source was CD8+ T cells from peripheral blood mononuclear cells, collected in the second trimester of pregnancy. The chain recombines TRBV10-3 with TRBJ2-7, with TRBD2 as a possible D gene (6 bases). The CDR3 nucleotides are TGTGCCATCAGCCCCCGCGAAGGGACTTCCTACGAGCAGTACTTC. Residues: CAISPREGTSYEQYF.